Listed here are 2 T cell receptor beta chains from one sample, sequenced in a study of shared clonotypes between healthy human individuals. As defined, naive CD8 cells were CD45RO-negative and positively selected for CCR7, with terminally differentiated effector memory CD45RA+ cells excluded. Profiling relied on immunoSEQ multiplex PCR, and the TCRdb table lists in-frame clones only, not all of them. The data hold some 2,100,000 clones, with roughly 91% observed a single time. Input material: naive CD8+ T cells from PBMCs. The receptors were sampled from a man younger than 30 in good health. Some clones in this sample may be carry-over from other donors' samples.

The gene calls are TRBV27 and TRBJ2-6; D not certain. CDR3 length: 16 amino acids. Trimming removed 6 bases from V and 2 bases from J, with 14 bases in between. CDR1 and CDR2 from the germline V gene are MNHEY and SMNVEV (reference sequence). CDR3 protein: CASRPPDTAGANVLTF. The CDR3 DNA follows: TGTGCCAGCAGACCCCCCGACACTGCTGGGGCCAACGTCCTGACTTTC.

This chain links TRBV5-5 with TRBJ1-4, with D unclear. The CDR3 consists of 15 residues. Per germline, CDR1 SGHKS and CDR2 YYEKEE (reference sequence). V shed 0 bases and J shed 4 bases, with 10 bases lying between them. CDR3 sequence (DNA): TGTGCCAGCAGCTTGGCGCCGGATAATAATGAAAAACTGTTTTTT. Protein sequence: CASSLAPDNNEKLFF.